This TCR beta chain was identified in a study of T cells after somatic rescue of genetic block. Sequencing used immunoSEQ multiplex PCR; TCRdb keeps in-frame clones, though not all of them. The sample contains some 13,000 clones, 73% of which appear only once. The sequenced sample consisted of peripheral blood mononuclear cells (PBMCs). The TCR originated in a boy between 10 and 17 years old.

In DNA, the CDR3 is TGTGCCAGCAGTGAAGCGCTTGGAACAGGGGGTGGCTACACCTTC. This encodes CASSEALGTGGGYTF. The chain employs TRBV6-1 and TRBJ1-2; 8 positions match TRBD1. The CDR3 has 15 amino acids. Germline V gene sequence: CDR1 MNHNS, CDR2 SASEGT. The V and J ends lost 0 bases and 7 bases, in that order; junction bases with no gene match: 7.